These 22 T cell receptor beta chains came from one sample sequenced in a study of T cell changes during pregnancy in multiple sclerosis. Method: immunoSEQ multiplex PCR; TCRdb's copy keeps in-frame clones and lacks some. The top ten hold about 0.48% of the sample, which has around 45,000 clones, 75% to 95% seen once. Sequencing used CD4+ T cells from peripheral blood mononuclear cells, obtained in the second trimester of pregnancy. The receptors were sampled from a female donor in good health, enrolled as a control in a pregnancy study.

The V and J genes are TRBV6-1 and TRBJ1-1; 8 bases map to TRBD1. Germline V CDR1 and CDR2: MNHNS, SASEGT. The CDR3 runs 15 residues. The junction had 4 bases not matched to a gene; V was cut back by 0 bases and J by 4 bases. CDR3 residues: CASSEAWTGSTEAFF. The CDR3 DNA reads TGTGCCAGCAGTGAAGCCTGGACAGGGTCCACTGAAGCTTTCTTT.

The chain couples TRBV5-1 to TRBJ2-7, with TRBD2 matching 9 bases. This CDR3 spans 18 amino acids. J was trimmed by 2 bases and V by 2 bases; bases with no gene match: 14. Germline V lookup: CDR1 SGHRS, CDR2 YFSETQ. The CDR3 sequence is CASSFIPGAGGPTYEQYF. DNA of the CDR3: TGCGCCAGCAGCTTTATCCCGGGAGCGGGGGGCCCTACCTACGAGCAGTACTTC.

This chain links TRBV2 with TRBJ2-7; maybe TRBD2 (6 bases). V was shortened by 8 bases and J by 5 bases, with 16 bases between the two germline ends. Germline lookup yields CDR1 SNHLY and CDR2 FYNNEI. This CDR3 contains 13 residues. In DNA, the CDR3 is TGTGCCAGCGGAGGGGTAATGGGCCACGAGCAGTACTTC. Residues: CASGGVMGHEQYF.

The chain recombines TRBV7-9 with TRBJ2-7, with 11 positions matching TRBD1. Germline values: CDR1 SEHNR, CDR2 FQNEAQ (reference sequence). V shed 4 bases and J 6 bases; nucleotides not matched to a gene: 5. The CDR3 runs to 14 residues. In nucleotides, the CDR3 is TGTGCCAGCAGCTGGGCCGGGACAGGGGGCGAGCAGTACTTC. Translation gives CASSWAGTGGEQYF.

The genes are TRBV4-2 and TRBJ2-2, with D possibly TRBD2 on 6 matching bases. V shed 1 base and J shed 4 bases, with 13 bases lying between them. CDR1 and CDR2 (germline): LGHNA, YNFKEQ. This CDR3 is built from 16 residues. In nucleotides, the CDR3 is TGTGCCAGCAGCCAAGCAGCCGGGGGAGGCACCGGGGAGCTGTTTTTT. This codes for CASSQAAGGGTGELFF.

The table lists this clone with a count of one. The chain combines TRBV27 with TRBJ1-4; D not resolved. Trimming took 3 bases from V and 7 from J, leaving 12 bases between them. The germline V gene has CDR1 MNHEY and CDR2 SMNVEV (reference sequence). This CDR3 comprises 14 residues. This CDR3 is CASSFLGFGEKLFF. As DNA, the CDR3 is TGTGCCAGCAGTTTCCTCGGGTTCGGTGAAAAACTGTTTTTT.

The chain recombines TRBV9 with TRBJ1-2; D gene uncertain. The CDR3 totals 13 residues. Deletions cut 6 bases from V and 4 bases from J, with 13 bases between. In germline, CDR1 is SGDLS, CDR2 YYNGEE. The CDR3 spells CASIPGLFYGYTF. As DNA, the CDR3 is TGTGCCAGCATCCCCGGGTTATTCTATGGCTACACCTTC.

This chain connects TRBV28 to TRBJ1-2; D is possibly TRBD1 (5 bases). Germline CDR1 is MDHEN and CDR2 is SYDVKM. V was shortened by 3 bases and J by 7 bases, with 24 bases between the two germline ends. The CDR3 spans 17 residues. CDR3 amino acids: CASSFDGGERLFGGYTF. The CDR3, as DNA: TGTGCCAGCAGTTTTGATGGGGGGGAACGGCTCTTTGGTGGCTACACCTTC.

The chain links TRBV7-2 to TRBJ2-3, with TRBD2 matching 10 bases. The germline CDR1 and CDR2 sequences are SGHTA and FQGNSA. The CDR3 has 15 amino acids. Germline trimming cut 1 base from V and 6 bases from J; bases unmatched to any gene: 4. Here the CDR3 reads CASSLGGAGGDTQYF. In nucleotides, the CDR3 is TGTGCCAGCAGCTTAGGGGGAGCGGGAGGGGATACGCAGTATTTT.

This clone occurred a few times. The chain's CDR3 is CASSYSRGNTEAFF. The CDR3 region has the DNA TGTGCCAGCAGTTACTCGCGGGGCAACACTGAAGCTTTCTTT. The chain employs TRBV6-5 and TRBJ1-1; D perhaps matches TRBD1 (5 bases). The CDR3 has 14 residues. CDR1 and CDR2 from the germline V gene are MNHEY and SVGAGI. V lost 0 bases and J 2 bases, leaving 7 bases between the germline ends.

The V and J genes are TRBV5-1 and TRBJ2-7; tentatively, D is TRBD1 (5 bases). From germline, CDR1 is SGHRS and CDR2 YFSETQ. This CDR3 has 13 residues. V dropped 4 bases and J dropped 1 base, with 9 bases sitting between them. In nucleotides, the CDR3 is TGCGCCAGCAGCAACCAGGGATCCTACGAGCAGTACTTC. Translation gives CASSNQGSYEQYF.

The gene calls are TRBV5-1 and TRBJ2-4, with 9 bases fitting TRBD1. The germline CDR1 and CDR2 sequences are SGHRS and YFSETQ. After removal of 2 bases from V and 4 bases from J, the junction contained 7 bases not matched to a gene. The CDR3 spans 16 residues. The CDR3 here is CASSLLTGTGKNIQYF. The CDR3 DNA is TGCGCCAGCAGCTTACTGACCGGGACAGGGAAAAACATTCAGTACTTC.

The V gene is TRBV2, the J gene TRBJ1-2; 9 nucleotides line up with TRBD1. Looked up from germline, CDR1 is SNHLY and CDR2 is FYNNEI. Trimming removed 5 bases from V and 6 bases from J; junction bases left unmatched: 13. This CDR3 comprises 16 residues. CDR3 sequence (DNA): TGTGCCAGCAGTACCCGACCTCCGGGACAGGGCGATGGCTACACCTTC. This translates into CASSTRPPGQGDGYTF.

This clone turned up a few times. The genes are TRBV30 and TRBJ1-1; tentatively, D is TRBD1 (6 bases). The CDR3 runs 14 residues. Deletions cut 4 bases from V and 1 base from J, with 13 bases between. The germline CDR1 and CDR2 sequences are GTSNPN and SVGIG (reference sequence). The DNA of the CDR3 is TGTGCCTGGAAGGGGGGGAATGCGAACACTGAAGCTTTCTTT. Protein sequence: CAWKGGNANTEAFF.

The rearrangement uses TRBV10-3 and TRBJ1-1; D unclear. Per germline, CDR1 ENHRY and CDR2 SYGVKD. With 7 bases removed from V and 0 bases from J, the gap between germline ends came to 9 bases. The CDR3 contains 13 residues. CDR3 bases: TGTGCCATCACTCAGGTGATGAACACTGAAGCTTTCTTT. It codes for CAITQVMNTEAFF.

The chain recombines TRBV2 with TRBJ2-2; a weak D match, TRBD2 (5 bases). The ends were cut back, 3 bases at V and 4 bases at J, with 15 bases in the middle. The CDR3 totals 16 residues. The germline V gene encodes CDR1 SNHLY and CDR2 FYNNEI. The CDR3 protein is CASSDPFRSGTGELFF. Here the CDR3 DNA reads TGTGCCAGCAGTGATCCTTTCAGGAGCGGCACCGGGGAGCTGTTTTTT.

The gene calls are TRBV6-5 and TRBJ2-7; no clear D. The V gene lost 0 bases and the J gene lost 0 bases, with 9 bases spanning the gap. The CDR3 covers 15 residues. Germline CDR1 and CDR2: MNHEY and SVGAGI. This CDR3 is CASSYSSVSSYEQYF. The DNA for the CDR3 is TGTGCCAGCAGTTACTCATCGGTGAGCTCCTACGAGCAGTACTTC.

The CDR3 DNA sequence: TGTGCCAGCAGTTTCGAGGCTAGCACAGATACGCAGTATTTT. Its translation: CASSFEASTDTQYF. This chain links TRBV28 with TRBJ2-3, with D hard to call. The germline V gene has CDR1 MDHEN and CDR2 SYDVKM. Trimming stripped 3 bases from V and 0 bases from J, with 7 bases between. The CDR3 totals 14 residues.

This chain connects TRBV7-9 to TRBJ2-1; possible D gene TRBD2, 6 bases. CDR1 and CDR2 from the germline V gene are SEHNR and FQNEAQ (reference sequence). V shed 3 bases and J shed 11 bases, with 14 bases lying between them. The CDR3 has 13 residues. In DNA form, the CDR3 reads TGTGCCAGCAGCTTGGGAGGTTCTGGGAAGCAGTTCTTC. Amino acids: CASSLGGSGKQFF.

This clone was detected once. The DNA of the CDR3 is TGCAGCGTTCAGGGGACAGGGGGGGGCAACTATGGCTACACCTTC. This translates into CSVQGTGGGNYGYTF. The V and J genes are TRBV29-1 and TRBJ1-2; 11 nucleotides line up with TRBD1. CDR1 and CDR2 from the germline V gene are SQVTM and ANQGSEA. CDR3 size: 15 residues. V dropped 5 bases and J dropped 2; count of bases not matched to a gene: 7.

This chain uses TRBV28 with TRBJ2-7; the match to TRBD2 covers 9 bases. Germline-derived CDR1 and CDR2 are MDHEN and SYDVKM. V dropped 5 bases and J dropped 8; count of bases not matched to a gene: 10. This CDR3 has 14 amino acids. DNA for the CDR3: TGTGCCAGCAGTGATCTAGCGGGATTGATCAAGCAGTACTTC. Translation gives CASSDLAGLIKQYF.

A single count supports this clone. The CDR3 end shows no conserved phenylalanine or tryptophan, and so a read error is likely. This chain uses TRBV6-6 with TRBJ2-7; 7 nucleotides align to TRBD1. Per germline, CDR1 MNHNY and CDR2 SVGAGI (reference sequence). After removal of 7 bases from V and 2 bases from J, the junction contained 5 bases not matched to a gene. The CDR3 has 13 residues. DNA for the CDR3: TGTGCCAGCAATACAGGGGCTACCTACGAGCAGTACCTC. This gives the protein CASNTGATYEQYL.